Described below is a single T cell receptor beta chain sequence and its context. Blood libraries mostly used 400 to 500 ng genomic DNA, six replicates each. The protocol was immunoSEQ multiplex PCR, while the TCRdb copy is restricted to in-frame clones and leaves out a portion. The sample shows roughly 13,000 clones, around 75% of them seen only once. This specimen belongs to a study of neoadjuvant anti-PD-1 for oral cavity cancer. The CDR3 length is 13 residues. Germline V lookup: CDR1 MGHRA, CDR2 YSYEKL. V was clipped by 1 base and J by 9 bases, with 10 bases between them. Sample: PBMCs, taken before nivolumab (anti-PD-1) treatment. The TCR comes from a person aged 35-79 years with oral cavity squamous cell carcinoma. The chain recombines TRBV4-1 with TRBJ1-5; no definite D call. Written as DNA, the CDR3 is TGCGCCAGCAGCCAAGTCCTAATGGGGCCCCAGCATTTT. As protein: CASSQVLMGPQHF.